This TCR beta chain was found in a study of lung T cells in sarcoidosis with Löfgren's syndrome. Study at large: Repertoire analyses centered on Löfgren's syndrome patients. Study-level results: TRAV12-1 and TRBV2 were reportedly most expanded in Löfgren's patients. These T cells were suggested, not shown, to recognize a putative antigen.

Each CDR3 protein is one row after TCRdb ran MiXCR on the reads. The sample yields about 19,000 distinct CDR3 sequences, roughly a fifth seen once. This clonotype is medium-sized (0.01 to 0.1%). Antigen: not known. CDR1 and CDR2 from the germline V gene are MNHNS and SASEGT. V was clipped by 5 bases and J by 2 bases, with 13 bases between them. The CDR3 runs to 14 residues. The sequence came from a human donor with sarcoidosis (Löfgren's syndrome or another form), or a control subject (not recorded which). Sequenced sample: CD4+ T cells from PBMCs. The chain is built from TRBV6-1 and TRBJ2-7; D tentatively reads TRBD1 or TRBD2 (5 bases each). The CDR3 DNA follows: TGTGCCAGCAGTCCCGGGACGTTGGCCTACGAGCAGTACTTC. Its protein is CASSPGTLAYEQYF.